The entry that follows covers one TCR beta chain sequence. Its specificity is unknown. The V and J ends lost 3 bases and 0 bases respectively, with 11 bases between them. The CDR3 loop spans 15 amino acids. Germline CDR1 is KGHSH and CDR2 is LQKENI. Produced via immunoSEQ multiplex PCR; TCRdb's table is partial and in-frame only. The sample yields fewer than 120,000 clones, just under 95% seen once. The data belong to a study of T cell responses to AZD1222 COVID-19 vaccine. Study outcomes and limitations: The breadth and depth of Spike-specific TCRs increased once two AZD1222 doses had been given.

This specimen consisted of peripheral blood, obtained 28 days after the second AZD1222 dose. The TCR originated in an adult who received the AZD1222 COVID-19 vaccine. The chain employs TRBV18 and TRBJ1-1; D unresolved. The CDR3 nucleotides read TGTGCCAGCTCACCCCGAACGGCAATGAACACTGAAGCTTTCTTT. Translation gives CASSPRTAMNTEAFF.